This T cell receptor (beta chain) comes out of a study of blood T cell repertoires in COVID-19. For the study at large: Whether acute or convalescent, the COVID-19 samples came from the United States, Italy and Spain. PBMCs, B-cell-depleted T cells, or T cells were the source of the cDNA or gDNA that made up the material.

In the original analysis: Amplifying reference gene primers gave estimates of nucleated cell counts. The protocol was immunoSEQ multiplex PCR, while the TCRdb copy is restricted to in-frame clones and leaves out a portion. Clone size and the V and J calls come from that table; the DNA yielded D and trimming. The table has fewer than 300,000 clones, 75% to 85% seen once. The CDR3 runs 15 residues. Germline assignment: CDR1 SGHAT and CDR2 FQNNGV. Trimming took off 0 bases at V and 1 base at J, with 9 bases between the two ends. The sample was peripheral blood. This chain connects TRBV11-2 to TRBJ2-5; tentatively, D is TRBD2 (6 bases). The clonotype was recovered from a man aged 45-65 years with active or convalescent COVID-19. CDR3 nucleotide sequence: TGTGCCAGCAGCTTAGACGGGGGACCCCAAGAGACCCAGTACTTC. This gives the protein CASSLDGGPQETQYF.